The rows below give T cell receptor beta chains drawn from one sample of a study of shared clonotypes between healthy human individuals. TCRdb keeps only in-frame clones here, not all; method: immunoSEQ multiplex PCR. The table has 1,400,000 or so clones, roughly 98.5% seen once. The sequencing sample was made of naive CD4+ T cells sorted from blood. All receptors derive from a man aged 30 to 39 in good health. The CDR3 runs from the conserved cysteine through the conserved F or W. Fields, in order: D gene, V gene, J gene, clone size, CDR3 protein, CDR3 DNA. The D gene is left open where the match is weak. A clone size is listed for some rows: how often the clone was seen (once, few, many), or a class if it is expanded.

>TRBD2|TRBV4-1|TRBJ2-1|.
CASSQVGLAGFKSSYNEQFF
TGCGCCAGCAGCCAAGTTGGACTAGCGGGCTTTAAGAGCTCCTACAATGAGCAGTTCTTC
>TRBD1|TRBV6-1|TRBJ1-1|.
CASSGGQGFGTEAFF
TGTGCCAGCAGTGGAGGACAGGGTTTTGGCACTGAAGCTTTCTTT
>.|TRBV5-4|TRBJ2-5|.
CASSLSGEWETQYF
TGTGCCAGCAGCCTCTCTGGAGAGTGGGAGACCCAGTACTTC
>TRBD2|TRBV27|TRBJ2-1|.
CASSLSLLAGGLDEQFF
TGTGCCAGCAGTTTATCCCTACTAGCGGGAGGTTTAGATGAGCAGTTCTTC
>.|TRBV5-1|TRBJ2-4|.
CASSVEGSKLAKNIQYF
TGCGCCAGCAGCGTGGAGGGAAGCAAGTTAGCCAAAAACATTCAGTACTTC
>.|TRBV5-1|TRBJ2-2|.
CASSLIPGAETGELFF
TGCGCCAGCAGCTTGATTCCAGGGGCAGAAACCGGGGAGCTGTTTTTT
>.|TRBV10-2|TRBJ1-5|few
CASSGGGDQPQHF
TGCGCCAGCAGTGGTGGGGGAGATCAGCCCCAGCATTTT
>.|TRBV19|TRBJ2-4|.
CASSRPNLAKNIQYF
TGTGCCAGTAGTAGACCTAACCTAGCCAAAAACATTCAGTACTTC
>.|TRBV5-5|TRBJ2-2|.
CASSLLLSNTGELFF
TGTGCCAGCAGCTTGCTCCTGTCGAACACCGGGGAGCTGTTTTTT
>TRBD2|TRBV7-8|TRBJ2-7|.
CASSLARTSGRTSYEQYF
TGTGCCAGCAGCTTAGCCCGGACTAGCGGGAGAACCTCCTACGAGCAGTACTTC
>.|TRBV5-4|TRBJ2-2|once
CASSLNSATGELFF
TGTGCCAGCAGCTTGAATAGCGCCACCGGGGAGCTGTTTTTT
>.|TRBV6-1|TRBJ1-1|.
CASSERIKGWRTEAFF
TGTGCCAGCAGTGAAAGGATCAAGGGGTGGCGGACTGAAGCTTTCTTT
>.|TRBV5-1|TRBJ2-2|.
CASSLDPSDTGELFF
TGCGCCAGCAGCTTGGACCCCAGCGACACCGGGGAGCTGTTTTTT
>TRBD1|TRBV9|TRBJ2-2|.
CASTGTGNTGELFF
TGTGCCAGCACTGGGACAGGGAACACCGGGGAGCTGTTTTTT
>.|TRBV29-1|TRBJ2-5|.
CSVEGLLNQETQYF
TGCAGCGTTGAAGGCCTGCTGAACCAAGAGACCCAGTACTTC
>TRBD1|TRBV19|TRBJ1-5|.
CASSVRDSFYQPQHF
TGTGCCAGTAGTGTAAGGGACAGCTTTTATCAGCCCCAGCATTTT
>TRBD2|TRBV10-1|TRBJ2-2|.
CASTSGTSGRAGELFF
TGCGCCAGCACCTCCGGGACTAGCGGGAGGGCCGGGGAGCTGTTTTTT
>.|TRBV5-1|TRBJ1-2|.
CASSLGPDRNYGYTF
TGCGCCAGCAGCTTGGGCCCTGACAGGAACTATGGCTACACCTTC
>.|TRBV28|TRBJ2-2|.
CASSSSGYTGELFF
TGTGCCAGCAGTTCGAGCGGATACACCGGGGAGCTGTTTTTT
>TRBD1|TRBV27|TRBJ2-1|.
CASRKLQGQGLYNEQFF
TGTGCCAGCAGAAAGCTCCAGGGACAGGGGCTTTACAATGAGCAGTTCTTC
>TRBD1|TRBV18|TRBJ2-4|.
CASSPPTGGAPFTTPNIQYF
TGTGCCAGCTCACCACCGACAGGGGGCGCCCCTTTTACTACCCCAAACATTCAGTACTTC
>TRBD1|TRBV14|TRBJ1-2|.
CASSRQGYGYTF
TGTGCCAGCAGTCGACAGGGGTATGGCTACACCTTC
>TRBD1|TRBV14|TRBJ2-7|.
CASSQGFPGGLYEQYF
TGTGCCAGCAGCCAAGGTTTCCCAGGGGGATTATACGAGCAGTACTTC
>.|TRBV25-1|TRBJ1-3|once
CASSDRDRRFSGNTIYF
TGTGCCAGCAGTGATCGCGACAGGAGATTCTCTGGAAACACCATATATTTT
>.|TRBV5-4|TRBJ2-2|.
CASSQAAAHGELFF
TGTGCCAGCAGCCAGGCGGCCGCGCACGGGGAGCTGTTTTTT
>TRBD2|TRBV7-9|TRBJ2-1|once
CASRRLAGIPEQFF
TGTGCCAGCAGAAGACTAGCGGGGATCCCGGAGCAGTTCTTC